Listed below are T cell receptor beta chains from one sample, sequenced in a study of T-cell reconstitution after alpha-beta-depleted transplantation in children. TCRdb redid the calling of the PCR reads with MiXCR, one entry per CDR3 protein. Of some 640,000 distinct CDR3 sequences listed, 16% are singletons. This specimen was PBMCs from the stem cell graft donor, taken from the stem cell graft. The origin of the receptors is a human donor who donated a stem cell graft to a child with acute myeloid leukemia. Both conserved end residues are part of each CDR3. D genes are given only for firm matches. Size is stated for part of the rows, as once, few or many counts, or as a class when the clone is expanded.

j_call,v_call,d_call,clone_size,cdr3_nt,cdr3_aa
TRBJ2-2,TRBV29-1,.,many,TGCAGCGCCGGTGTTGGGCTGAACACCGGGGAGCTGTTTTTT,CSAGVGLNTGELFF
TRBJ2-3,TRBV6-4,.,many,TGTGCCAGCAGCACTGGCCAGACAGATACGCAGTATTTT,CASSTGQTDTQYF
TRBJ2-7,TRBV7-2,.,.,TGTGCCAGCAGCTTAGACAGCGCGATGCTCTACGAGCAGTACTTC,CASSLDSAMLYEQYF
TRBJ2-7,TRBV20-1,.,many,TGCAGTGCTAGAGATGAGGGGGGGAGTTACGAGCAGTACTTC,CSARDEGGSYEQYF
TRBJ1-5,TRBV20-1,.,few,TGCAGTGCTAGGGGAGGACGGTCGGGCAATCAGCCCCAGCATTTT,CSARGGRSGNQPQHF
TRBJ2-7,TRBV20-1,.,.,TGCAGTGCTAGGGACCCTTGGGGCTCCTACGAGCAGTACTTC,CSARDPWGSYEQYF
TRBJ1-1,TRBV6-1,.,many,TGTGCCAGCAGGATTACACCTGAAGCTTTCTTT,CASRITPEAFF
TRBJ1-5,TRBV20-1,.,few,TGCAGTGCTGAAGAGAATAGCAATCAGCCCCAGCATTTT,CSAEENSNQPQHF
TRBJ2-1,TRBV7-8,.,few,TGTGCCAGCAGCTTCCTCGAGGGGAGCTCCTACAATGAGCAGTTCTTC,CASSFLEGSSYNEQFF
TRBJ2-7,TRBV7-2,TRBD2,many,TGTGCCAGCAGCCTTTCCCAGGCGGGGGGGCCCTACGAGCAGTACTTC,CASSLSQAGGPYEQYF
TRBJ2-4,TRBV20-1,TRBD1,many,TGCAGTGCTAGAGTCAGGACAGGGGTGAACATTCAGTACTTC,CSARVRTGVNIQYF
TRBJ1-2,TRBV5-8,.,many,TGTGCCAGCAGCCCAAGGCGGGGGGACGGCTACACCTTC,CASSPRRGDGYTF
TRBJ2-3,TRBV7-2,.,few,TGTGCCAGCAGCTTATGGGGTCTTTCGGCAGATACGCAGTATTTT,CASSLWGLSADTQYF
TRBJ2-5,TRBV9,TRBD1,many,TGTGCCAGCAGCACCCGGGACAGCCAAGAGACCCAGTACTTC,CASSTRDSQETQYF
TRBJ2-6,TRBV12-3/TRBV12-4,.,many,TGTGCCAGCAGTCCCCTATTGGACAGTCCTGGGGCCAACGTCCTGACTTTC,CASSPLLDSPGANVLTF
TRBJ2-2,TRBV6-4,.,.,TGTGCCAGCAGTGACTGGGGGCACGGCACCGGGGAGCTGTTTTTT,CASSDWGHGTGELFF
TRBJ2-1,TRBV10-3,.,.,TGTGCCATCAGTGATTGGGGGGCGGACAATGAGCAGTTCTTC,CAISDWGADNEQFF
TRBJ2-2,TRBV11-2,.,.,TGTGCCAGCAGCTTAGAAGGGGCGCTGAACACCGGGGAGCTGTTTTTT,CASSLEGALNTGELFF
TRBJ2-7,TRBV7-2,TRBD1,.,TGTGCCAGCAGCGTCCGGGACAGGGAAGGCGAGCAGTACTTC,CASSVRDREGEQYF
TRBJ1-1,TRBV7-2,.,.,TGTGCCAGCAGCACTAGGATCGGGGCAGGGATGTTCACTGAAGCTTTCTTT,CASSTRIGAGMFTEAFF
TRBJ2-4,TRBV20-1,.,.,TGCAGTGCCACATCGACGCGCTTCGCCAAAAACATTCAGTACTTC,CSATSTRFAKNIQYF
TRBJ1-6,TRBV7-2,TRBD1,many,TGTGCCAGCAGCTTAGGGGGGACAGGGGGCGGGTCACCCCTCCACTTT,CASSLGGTGGGSPLHF
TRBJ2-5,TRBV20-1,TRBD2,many,TGCAGTGCTACCCCTGGGGTAGCGGGCGTAAAGACCCAGTACTTC,CSATPGVAGVKTQYF
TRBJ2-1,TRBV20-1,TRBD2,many,TGCAGTGCTTCAGTGACTAGCGGGGGGTTCAATGAGCAGTTCTTC,CSASVTSGGFNEQFF
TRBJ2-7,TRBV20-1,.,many,TGCAGTGCTAGAGATCTGGCCTCGCACGAGCAGTACTTC,CSARDLASHEQYF
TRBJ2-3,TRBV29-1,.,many,TGCAGCGTTGAAGATCGGCTGAGGACAGTAACAGATACGCAGTATTTT,CSVEDRLRTVTDTQYF
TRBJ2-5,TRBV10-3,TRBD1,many,TGTGCCATCAGTGAGGGGGACAGGGAACAAGAGACCCAGTACTTC,CAISEGDREQETQYF
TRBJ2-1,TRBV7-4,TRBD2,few,TGTGCCAGCAGCTTCGCGGGGGGTGTTTTGGGTGAGCAGTTCTTC,CASSFAGGVLGEQFF
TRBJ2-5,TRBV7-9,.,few,TGTGCCAGCAGCTTAGCGGGGGCGATAGAGACCCAGTACTTC,CASSLAGAIETQYF
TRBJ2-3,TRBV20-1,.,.,TGCAGTGCTAGCCCCGACGGGGATTCAGATACGCAGTATTTT,CSASPDGDSDTQYF
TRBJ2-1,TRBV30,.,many,TGTGCCTGGAGCCCGGGGCGCGGCTCCTACAATGAGCAGTTCTTC,CAWSPGRGSYNEQFF
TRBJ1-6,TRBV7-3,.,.,TGTGCCAGCAGCTTTGAAGGGGGGAGAAATTCACCCCTCCACTTT,CASSFEGGRNSPLHF
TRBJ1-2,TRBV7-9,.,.,TGTGCCAGCAGCTTAAGGGACGGGAATAACTATGGCTACACCTTC,CASSLRDGNNYGYTF
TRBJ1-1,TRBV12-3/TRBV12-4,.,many,TGTGCCAGCAGCCCCCGGGACACCCGTACTGAAGCTTTCTTT,CASSPRDTRTEAFF
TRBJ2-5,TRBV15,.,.,TGTGCCACCAGCAGATACGGGGACCAAGAGACCCAGTACTTC,CATSRYGDQETQYF
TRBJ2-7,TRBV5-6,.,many,TGTGCCAGCAGCGGACCCGACTGGGCCTCCTACGAGCAGTACTTC,CASSGPDWASYEQYF
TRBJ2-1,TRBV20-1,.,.,TGCAGTGCTAGAGAGGCGAATGAGCAGTTCTTC,CSAREANEQFF
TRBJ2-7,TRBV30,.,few,TGTGCCTGCTTGGGGGGCCCCACCTACGAGCAGTACTTC,CACLGGPTYEQYF
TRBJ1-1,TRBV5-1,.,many,TGCGCCAGCAGCTTGACAGGTTCCACTGAAGCTTTCTTT,CASSLTGSTEAFF
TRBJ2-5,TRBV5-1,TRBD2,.,TGCGCCAGCAGCTTGAAGGTGCTAGCGGGGTTCCAAGAGACCCAGTACTTC,CASSLKVLAGFQETQYF
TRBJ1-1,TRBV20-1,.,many,TGCAGTGCCTCTGACGGGGGTCAAATGAACACTGAAGCTTTCTTT,CSASDGGQMNTEAFF
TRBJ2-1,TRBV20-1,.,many,TGCAGTGGCGGACATCTCAAAGGGGGTGAGCAGTTCTTC,CSGGHLKGGEQFF
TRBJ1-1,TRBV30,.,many,TGTGCCTGGAGTGTACGGCCGCATAACACTGAAGCTTTCTTT,CAWSVRPHNTEAFF